This TCR beta chain is drawn from a study of cytomegalovirus exposure and HLA in healthy donors. Looking at the study overall: The approximately 120 validation repertoires and the 666 first-cohort repertoires shared a platform, a later analysis reported. Study observations and caveats: 164 TCR beta chains were listed as cytomegalovirus-associated. Subsequent analysis found a tendency for first-cohort TCR clusters to co-occur within the approximately 130 validation repertoires.

This clone was seen a few times. Its cognate antigen is unknown. V was shortened by 4 bases and J by 8 bases, with 16 bases between the two germline ends. The germline CDR1 and CDR2 sequences are SGDLS and YYNGEE. This CDR3 contains 14 residues. The data were produced by immunoSEQ multiplex PCR, yet TCRdb's version contains in-frame clones alone and is incomplete. Among fewer than 400,000 clones listed, about nine tenths were seen once. This chain links TRBV9 with TRBJ2-4, with D unclear. Sequencing was done on a sample of PBMCs. This clonotype originated in a woman under 30 in good health and CMV-seronegative. CDR3 residues: CASSPNQLGDIQYF. The CDR3 DNA reads TGTGCCAGCAGCCCAAACCAGCTAGGAGACATTCAGTACTTC.